This T cell receptor beta chain came from a study of blood T cells in healthy people across ages. Study conclusions and caveats: Roughly linearly, TCR beta diversity per million T cells fell as age increased.

Concerning this clonotype itself: Its matching antigen is unknown.

All donors came from Russia, were Caucasian and healthy, and spanned ages roughly 6 to 100. Losses at the gene ends were 4 bases for V and 4 bases for J; bases not matched to a gene: 9. The germline CDR1 and CDR2 sequences are MDHEN and SYDVKM. CDR3 length: 15 residues. A sample-barcoded 5' primer and a J-beta primer mix were used in a second PCR of roughly 7 to 12 cycles. Samples each returned at least 2.5 million CDR3-containing paired-end reads. TCRdb passed the 5' RACE reads through MiXCR, listing each CDR3 protein once. Counted here are around 900,000 distinct CDR3 sequences, approximately 50% occurring once; the ten biggest clones make up around a fifth.

Source material: blood. The TCR originated in a woman aged 60-75 years in good health. This rearrangement joins TRBV28 to TRBJ2-7; 8 nucleotides agree with TRBD1. CDR3 nucleotide sequence: TGTGCCAGCAGTTCCGCAGGGGGCGAAGAATACGAGCAGTACTTC. As protein: CASSSAGGEEYEQYF.